The 24 T cell receptor beta chains below all came from one sample that was sequenced in a study of T cells in localized non-small cell lung cancer. Profiling relied on immunoSEQ multiplex PCR, and the TCRdb table lists in-frame clones only, not all of them. The sample contains 90,000 to 95,000 clones, roughly 86% of which appear only once. Sequenced here: peripheral blood, sampled before any cancer treatment. Source of these receptors: a man between 40 and 69 years old with stage I squamous cell lung carcinoma.

The chain couples TRBV12-5 to TRBJ1-5; the match to TRBD1 covers 8 bases. Germline V gives CDR1 LGHNT, CDR2 FRNRAP. CDR3 length equals 16 residues. V shed 1 base and J 6 bases; nucleotides not matched to a gene: 8. CDR3: CASGLGQGPTGQPQHF. DNA for the CDR3: TGTGCTAGTGGTTTGGGACAGGGGCCCACAGGTCAGCCCCAGCATTTT.

The chain uses TRBV6-6 and TRBJ1-5; no clear D gene. The CDR3 sequence is 14 residues long. Germline V CDR1 and CDR2: MNHNY, SVGAGI (reference sequence). The V and J ends lost 2 bases and 5 bases respectively, with 10 bases between them. This CDR3 is CASSYDGPYQPQHF. CDR3 coding DNA: TGTGCCAGCAGTTACGACGGGCCGTATCAGCCCCAGCATTTT.

The chain carries TRBV28 and TRBJ1-1; a weak D match, TRBD1 (6 bases). The CDR3 spans 14 residues. The ends were cut back, 6 bases at V and 0 bases at J, with 11 bases in the middle. Germline V lookup: CDR1 MDHEN, CDR2 SYDVKM. CDR3 DNA sequence: TGTGCCAGCAGGGAGGGGGGGATGAACACTGAAGCTTTCTTT. Protein sequence: CASREGGMNTEAFF.

The J gene is TRBJ1-2, the V gene TRBV15; D not resolved. Germline values: CDR1 LNHNV, CDR2 YYDKDF (reference sequence). Trimming shortened V by 0 bases and J by 2 bases, and 4 bases separated the two germline ends. There are 13 residues in the CDR3. The CDR3 loop is CATSRDLNYGYTF. The CDR3 DNA sequence: TGTGCCACCAGCAGAGATTTAAACTATGGCTACACCTTC.

The rearrangement joins TRBV6-1 to TRBJ1-1; D remains ambiguous. V lost 4 bases and J lost 3, with 24 bases in between. The CDR3 has 18 residues. CDR1 MNHNS and CDR2 SASEGT come from the germline V gene. CDR3 DNA sequence: TGTGCCAGCAGTGGTCGTGGGAGGGTAGGTCGTTTAGACACTGAAGCTTTCTTT. Amino acids: CASSGRGRVGRLDTEAFF.

The genes are TRBV27 and TRBJ2-1, with unresolved D. V was pared by 5 bases and J by 2 bases, with 16 bases between. Germline-derived CDR1 and CDR2 are MNHEY and SMNVEV (reference sequence). This CDR3 has 16 amino acids. Written as DNA, the CDR3 is TGTGCCAGCAGTGCCAGAGCCTCGAGTCCCTACAATGAGCAGTTCTTC. Encoded protein: CASSARASSPYNEQFF.

This rearrangement joins TRBV7-9 to TRBJ1-2, with D possibly being TRBD1 (6 bases). The CDR3 totals 17 residues. The germline V gene encodes CDR1 SEHNR and CDR2 FQNEAQ (reference sequence). V gave up 2 bases and J gave up 0 bases, with 16 bases separating them. In nucleotides, the CDR3 is TGTGCCAGCAGCTTATGGGGGGCGAGATCTTCTAACTATGGCTACACCTTC. This translates into CASSLWGARSSNYGYTF.

The genes are TRBV5-4 and TRBJ1-6, with 7 bases matching TRBD1. The CDR3 spans 15 residues. Germline CDR1 and CDR2: SGHNT and YYREEE (reference sequence). After removal of 3 bases from V and 0 bases from J, the junction contained 0 bases not matched to a gene. In DNA form, the CDR3 reads TGTGCCAGCAGCTACAGGGGCTCCTATAATTCACCCCTCCACTTT. Its protein is CASSYRGSYNSPLHF.

The chain is built from TRBV30 and TRBJ1-2, with 8 nucleotides matching TRBD1. V was pared by 2 bases and J by 4 bases, with 21 bases of the junction left unmatched. Germline assignment: CDR1 GTSNPN and CDR2 SVGIG (reference sequence). This CDR3 spans 19 amino acids. The CDR3 DNA reads TGTGCCTGGAGTTACCGAACCGGGACAGGAGCCCTTAAAGGCTATGGCTACACCTTC. Translation: CAWSYRTGTGALKGYGYTF.

This clone was counted a single time. V usage is TRBV19 and J usage is TRBJ1-1; TRBD1 might be the D (5 bases). The germline V and J ends were trimmed by 6 bases and 4 bases, with 15 bases remaining between them. Germline V gives CDR1 LNHDA, CDR2 SQIVND (reference sequence). This CDR3 has 14 amino acids. Here the CDR3 reads CASRPQGRGTEAFF. CDR3 DNA sequence: TGTGCCAGTAGGCCGCAGGGAAGGGGCACTGAAGCTTTCTTT. Complete variable domain (other parts from reference TRBV19 and TRBJ1-1): DGGITQSPKYLFRKEGQNVTLSCEQNLNHDAMYWYRQDPGQGLRLIYYSQIVNDFQKGDIAEGYSVSREKKESFPLTVTSAQKNPTAFYLCASRPQGRGTEAFFGQGTRLTVV.

This rearrangement joins TRBV7-2 to TRBJ1-2, with a possible D match to TRBD1 (5 bases). V lost 2 bases, J lost 4 bases, and 5 bases lay in between. This CDR3 has 12 residues. CDR1 is SGHTA and CDR2 is FQGNSA in the germline V gene. CDR3 DNA: TGTGCCAGCAGCTTACAGGGCTATGGCTACACCTTC. It specifies CASSLQGYGYTF.

The chain is built from TRBV4-1 and TRBJ2-5; possibly TRBD1 for D (6 bases). There are 15 residues in the CDR3. Trimming took off 3 bases at V and 0 bases at J, with 11 bases between the two ends. Germline assignment: CDR1 MGHRA and CDR2 YSYEKL. The CDR3 protein is CASSQPGTNQETQYF. CDR3 nucleotides: TGCGCCAGCAGCCAGCCCGGGACAAACCAAGAGACCCAGTACTTC.

The V and J genes are TRBV11-2 and TRBJ2-3, with no clear D. Germline V lookup: CDR1 SGHAT, CDR2 FQNNGV. Between the trimmed V and J ends, which lost 6 bases and 6 bases, there was a span of 4 bases. The CDR3 runs 10 residues. This CDR3 is CASSRDTQYF. The CDR3 DNA reads TGTGCCAGCAGTAGGGATACGCAGTATTTT.

This clone was counted between two and nine times. The V call is TRBV7-2, the J call TRBJ1-4, with D unclear. The CDR3 runs 13 residues. V was clipped by 2 bases and J by 5 bases, with 6 bases between them. Germline V lookup: CDR1 SGHTA, CDR2 FQGNSA. In DNA form, the CDR3 reads TGTGCCAGCAGCTTAACGAGGAATGAAAAACTGTTTTTT. Amino acid sequence: CASSLTRNEKLFF.

The chain has TRBV6-6 and TRBJ2-5; 11 positions agree with TRBD1. The CDR3 is 16 amino acids. J was trimmed by 4 bases and V by 6 bases; bases with no gene match: 10. Per germline, CDR1 MNHNY and CDR2 SVGAGI (reference sequence). The CDR3 DNA follows: TGTGCCAGCAGCTATACAGGACAGGGGGCGAGAGAGACCCAGTACTTC. This gives the protein CASSYTGQGARETQYF.

The chain employs TRBV5-1 and TRBJ1-5, with 9 bases aligning to TRBD1. V lost 0 bases, J lost 2 bases, and 0 bases stayed unmatched. The CDR3 extends over 15 amino acids. Germline V gene lookup returns CDR1 SGHRS and CDR2 YFSETQ. In DNA, the CDR3 is TGCGCCAGCAGCTTGGGGGACAGGGGCAATCAGCCCCAGCATTTT. This codes for CASSLGDRGNQPQHF.

The V and J genes are TRBV28 and TRBJ1-4; 7 bases match TRBD1. V lost 8 bases, J lost 5 bases, and 2 bases stayed unmatched. Germline CDR1 reads MDHEN; CDR2 reads SYDVKM. The CDR3 has 12 amino acids. In DNA form, the CDR3 reads TGTGCCAGCGGCAGGGGGAATGAAAAACTGTTTTTT. It encodes CASGRGNEKLFF.

The chain has TRBV18 and TRBJ1-5; 12 bases agree with TRBD1. The trim removed 3 bases at V and 7 bases at J, leaving 4 bases unmatched. Germline V gives CDR1 KGHSH, CDR2 LQKENI. This CDR3 has 15 amino acids. CDR3 sequence (DNA): TGTGCCAGCTCACCCGGGACAGGGGGCAGGCAGCCCCAGCATTTT. This encodes CASSPGTGGRQPQHF.

The chain employs TRBV5-1 and TRBJ2-2; possibly TRBD1 for D (6 bases). Trimming stripped 0 bases from V and 8 bases from J, with 11 bases between. From germline, CDR1 is SGHRS and CDR2 YFSETQ. CDR3 length: 14 residues. The CDR3 DNA sequence: TGCGCCAGCAGCTTGGGAGACAGGCCAGGGGAGCTGTTTTTT. Translated, it gives CASSLGDRPGELFF.

The chain combines TRBV7-6 with TRBJ1-5, with a tentative D call TRBD1 (5 bases). The CDR3 covers 17 residues. The V end lost 1 base, the J end lost 0 bases, and 13 bases lay between the germline ends. CDR1 is SGHVS and CDR2 is FNYEAQ in the germline V gene. CDR3 region: CASSLEGVGLSNQPQHF. The CDR3 DNA is TGTGCCAGCAGCTTAGAAGGGGTAGGCCTTAGCAATCAGCCCCAGCATTTT.

The chain links TRBV7-2 to TRBJ1-2, with a weak D call TRBD1 (5 bases). Trimming left V 5 bases short and J 3 bases short, with 10 bases between. Germline CDR1 is SGHTA and CDR2 is FQGNSA. The CDR3 is 13 amino acids. The CDR3 bases are TGTGCCAGCAGCCCTCCGACAGACTATGGCTACACCTTC. The encoded protein is CASSPPTDYGYTF.

This chain joins TRBV11-2 and TRBJ1-2; D gene uncertain. The germline V gene encodes CDR1 SGHAT and CDR2 FQNNGV. The CDR3 sequence is 15 residues long. Between the trimmed V and J ends, which lost 5 bases and 1 base, there was a span of 14 bases. CDR3 loop: CASSHGITGNYGYTF. The DNA for the CDR3 is TGTGCCAGCAGCCACGGTATCACCGGTAACTATGGCTACACCTTC.

The CDR3 coding sequence is TGTGCCAGCAGGATGGGACAGAACTATGGCTACACCTTC. Encoded protein: CASRMGQNYGYTF. The rearrangement links TRBV6-1 to TRBJ1-2; 7 positions agree with TRBD1. V trimming: 6 bases; J trimming: 2 bases; junction bases outside the gene matches: 3. The CDR3 extends over 13 amino acids. Germline CDR1 reads MNHNS; CDR2 reads SASEGT.

This chain joins TRBV2 and TRBJ1-4; no firm D call. Germline CDR1 SNHLY, CDR2 FYNNEI. The CDR3 length is 12 residues. V was clipped by 2 bases and J by 7 bases, with 5 bases between them. CDR3 residues: CASSETAEKLFF. DNA of the CDR3: TGTGCCAGCAGTGAAACAGCTGAAAAACTGTTTTTT.